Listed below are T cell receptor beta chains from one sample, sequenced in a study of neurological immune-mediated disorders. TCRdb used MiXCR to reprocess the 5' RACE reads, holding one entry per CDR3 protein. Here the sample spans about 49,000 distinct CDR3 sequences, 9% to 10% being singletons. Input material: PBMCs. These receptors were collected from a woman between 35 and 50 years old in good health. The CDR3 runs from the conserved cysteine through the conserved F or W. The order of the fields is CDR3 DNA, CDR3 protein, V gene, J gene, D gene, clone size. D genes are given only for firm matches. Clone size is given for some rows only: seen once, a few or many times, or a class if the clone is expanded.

CDR3nt: TGTGCCACCAGCAGTGGTGAAGGCAATGAGCAGTTCTTC; CDR3aa: CATSSGEGNEQFF; v_gene: TRBV15; j_gene: TRBJ2-1; d_gene: .; abundance: many
CDR3nt: TGTGCCAGCCCTGGGGGGCTTCACACTGAAGCTTTCTTT; CDR3aa: CASPGGLHTEAFF; v_gene: TRBV2; j_gene: TRBJ1-1; d_gene: .; abundance: many
CDR3nt: TGCGCCAGCAGCCCGGGGGTGAGATGGGAGACCCAGTACTTC; CDR3aa: CASSPGVRWETQYF; v_gene: TRBV5-1; j_gene: TRBJ2-5; d_gene: .; abundance: many
CDR3nt: TGTGCCAGCAGCCGAGGACTAGCGGTATACAATGAGCAGTTCTTC; CDR3aa: CASSRGLAVYNEQFF; v_gene: TRBV3-1; j_gene: TRBJ2-1; d_gene: TRBD2; abundance: many
CDR3nt: TGTGCCAGCAGCCATGGAAACTACGAGCAGTACTTC; CDR3aa: CASSHGNYEQYF; v_gene: TRBV3-1; j_gene: TRBJ2-7; d_gene: .; abundance: many
CDR3nt: TGTGCCAGCAGCTTATTAGGCCCCCCTGGTGAGCAGTTCTTC; CDR3aa: CASSLLGPPGEQFF; v_gene: TRBV7-2; j_gene: TRBJ2-1; d_gene: .; abundance: many
CDR3nt: TGTGCCAGCAGCTTAGCGGGGGCTCAAGAGACCCAGTACTTC; CDR3aa: CASSLAGAQETQYF; v_gene: TRBV7-2; j_gene: TRBJ2-5; d_gene: .; abundance: many
CDR3nt: TGTGCCAGCAGCGCAGGGACTTCGTATACGCAGTATTTT; CDR3aa: CASSAGTSYTQYF; v_gene: TRBV9; j_gene: TRBJ2-3; d_gene: .; abundance: many
CDR3nt: TGTGCCAGCAGAAATAAGTGGGACTACGAAATTAGGGGGCAGTTCTTC; CDR3aa: CASRNKWDYEIRGQFF; v_gene: TRBV12-3/TRBV12-4; j_gene: TRBJ2-1; d_gene: TRBD2; abundance: many
CDR3nt: TGTGCCAGCAGCTTAGGCGGGGAGAATGAGCAGTTCTTC; CDR3aa: CASSLGGENEQFF; v_gene: TRBV7-2; j_gene: TRBJ2-1; d_gene: .; abundance: many
CDR3nt: TGTGCCAGCAGTGAAAGTGTCCTAGCGGGAGAACTGTACGAGCAGTACTTC; CDR3aa: CASSESVLAGELYEQYF; v_gene: TRBV6-1; j_gene: TRBJ2-7; d_gene: TRBD2; abundance: many
CDR3nt: TGTGCCAGCAGCTTAGCAGCACAGGGGAGCTCTGGAAACACCATATATTTT; CDR3aa: CASSLAAQGSSGNTIYF; v_gene: TRBV7-8; j_gene: TRBJ1-3; d_gene: TRBD1; abundance: many
CDR3nt: TGTGCCAGCAGTCGGGTCTTTACCCGAGAGACCCAGTACTTC; CDR3aa: CASSRVFTRETQYF; v_gene: TRBV12-3/TRBV12-4; j_gene: TRBJ2-5; d_gene: .; abundance: many
CDR3nt: TGTGCTAGCAGAAATTCCGGGACAGGGTTTGGTCAGCCCCAGCATTTT; CDR3aa: CASRNSGTGFGQPQHF; v_gene: TRBV7-7; j_gene: TRBJ1-5; d_gene: TRBD1; abundance: many
CDR3nt: TGTGCCAGCAGCTTGGACGCGACGGAGACCCAGTACTTC; CDR3aa: CASSLDATETQYF; v_gene: TRBV5-5; j_gene: TRBJ2-5; d_gene: .; abundance: .
CDR3nt: TGTGCCAGCAGTCCCCCCAGGGAGGAGGGAAACATTCAGTACTTC; CDR3aa: CASSPPREEGNIQYF; v_gene: TRBV12-3/TRBV12-4; j_gene: TRBJ2-4; d_gene: .; abundance: many
CDR3nt: TGTGCCAGCAGCTTAGGGGCCAGGGTGAACACTGAAGCTTTCTTT; CDR3aa: CASSLGARVNTEAFF; v_gene: TRBV7-8; j_gene: TRBJ1-1; d_gene: .; abundance: many
CDR3nt: TGTGCCAGCAGTCCGTACCAGAGATACGAGCAGTACTTC; CDR3aa: CASSPYQRYEQYF; v_gene: TRBV27; j_gene: TRBJ2-7; d_gene: .; abundance: many
CDR3nt: TGCGCCAGCAGCTCTACAGGGGGAGCCTACGAGCAGTACTTC; CDR3aa: CASSSTGGAYEQYF; v_gene: TRBV5-1; j_gene: TRBJ2-7; d_gene: TRBD1; abundance: many
CDR3nt: TGTGCCAGCAGTGACATAGCTAGCGGAGCGGGGAAGCAGTTCTTC; CDR3aa: CASSDIASGAGKQFF; v_gene: TRBV6-1; j_gene: TRBJ2-1; d_gene: TRBD2; abundance: many
CDR3nt: TGTGCCAGCAGCTTAGCGGGGGGTCCGGAGACCCAGTACTTC; CDR3aa: CASSLAGGPETQYF; v_gene: TRBV7-6; j_gene: TRBJ2-5; d_gene: .; abundance: many
CDR3nt: TGCAGCGTGAAACAGGGGTCGAACACTGAAGCTTTCTTT; CDR3aa: CSVKQGSNTEAFF; v_gene: TRBV29-1; j_gene: TRBJ1-1; d_gene: TRBD1; abundance: many
CDR3nt: TGTGCCAGCCGATGGGATATGAACACTGAAGCTTTCTTT; CDR3aa: CASRWDMNTEAFF; v_gene: TRBV12-3/TRBV12-4; j_gene: TRBJ1-1; d_gene: .; abundance: many
CDR3nt: TGCGCCAGCAGCATTATATACAATGAGCAGTTCTTC; CDR3aa: CASSIIYNEQFF; v_gene: TRBV5-1; j_gene: TRBJ2-1; d_gene: .; abundance: many
CDR3nt: TGTGCCAGCTCACCCCCCGCGAGGGGGCCTGGCTACACCTTC; CDR3aa: CASSPPARGPGYTF; v_gene: TRBV18; j_gene: TRBJ1-2; d_gene: TRBD1; abundance: many
CDR3nt: TGTGCCAGCAGCCAAGGCCAACAAATCACTGAAGCTTTCTTT; CDR3aa: CASSQGQQITEAFF; v_gene: TRBV4-2; j_gene: TRBJ1-1; d_gene: .; abundance: many
CDR3nt: TGTGCCAGCAGCTTAGCGACCCCCACCACAGATACGCAGTATTTT; CDR3aa: CASSLATPTTDTQYF; v_gene: TRBV7-9; j_gene: TRBJ2-3; d_gene: .; abundance: many
CDR3nt: TGCGCCAGCAGCGTACCCACAGGGGGCGATGAGACCCAGTACTTC; CDR3aa: CASSVPTGGDETQYF; v_gene: TRBV5-1; j_gene: TRBJ2-5; d_gene: TRBD1; abundance: many
CDR3nt: TGCGCCAGCGCTATTCCGGGACTTACCACAGATACGCAGTATTTT; CDR3aa: CASAIPGLTTDTQYF; v_gene: TRBV5-1; j_gene: TRBJ2-3; d_gene: .; abundance: many
CDR3nt: TGCAGTGCTACTTCCTCTAGCGGGTTACCATCGGATACGCAGTATTTT; CDR3aa: CSATSSSGLPSDTQYF; v_gene: TRBV20-1; j_gene: TRBJ2-3; d_gene: TRBD2; abundance: .
CDR3nt: TGTGCCAGCAGCGGAGGGACTAGCCTGTACTACGAGCAGTACTTC; CDR3aa: CASSGGTSLYYEQYF; v_gene: TRBV28; j_gene: TRBJ2-7; d_gene: TRBD2; abundance: many
CDR3nt: TGTGCCATCGGACAGGGAGCGGGGGTTGGAAGCTCCTACAATGAGCAGTTCTTC; CDR3aa: CAIGQGAGVGSSYNEQFF; v_gene: TRBV10-3; j_gene: TRBJ2-1; d_gene: .; abundance: many
CDR3nt: TGTGCCAGCGCCGCCCGAAGGGACACTGAAGCTTTCTTT; CDR3aa: CASAARRDTEAFF; v_gene: TRBV12-3/TRBV12-4; j_gene: TRBJ1-1; d_gene: .; abundance: medium-sized
CDR3nt: TGCAGTGCCCCGGGACTAGCGGGAGTTCAACGAGAGACCCAGTACTTC; CDR3aa: CSAPGLAGVQRETQYF; v_gene: TRBV20-1; j_gene: TRBJ2-5; d_gene: TRBD2; abundance: many
CDR3nt: TGCGCCAGCAGCCAAGATTTGAGCCTAGCGGGGGGGCCGTCAAATGAGCAGTTCTTC; CDR3aa: CASSQDLSLAGGPSNEQFF; v_gene: TRBV4-3; j_gene: TRBJ2-1; d_gene: TRBD2; abundance: many
CDR3nt: TGTGCCAGCAGCAAGAGTCGCGGCACAGATACGCAGTATTTT; CDR3aa: CASSKSRGTDTQYF; v_gene: TRBV7-2; j_gene: TRBJ2-3; d_gene: .; abundance: many
CDR3nt: TGTGCCAGCAAGCGGGGGGATTTAAACACTGAAGCTTTCTTT; CDR3aa: CASKRGDLNTEAFF; v_gene: TRBV12-3/TRBV12-4; j_gene: TRBJ1-1; d_gene: .; abundance: many
CDR3nt: TGCGACAGCAGCTTGGCTAGCGGGAGTACCGGGGAGCTGTTTTTT; CDR3aa: CDSSLASGSTGELFF; v_gene: TRBV5-1; j_gene: TRBJ2-2; d_gene: TRBD2; abundance: .
CDR3nt: TGCAGCGTCACAACCGGGGCGGGGGATACGCAGTATTTT; CDR3aa: CSVTTGAGDTQYF; v_gene: TRBV29-1; j_gene: TRBJ2-3; d_gene: .; abundance: few
CDR3nt: TGTGCCAGCAGAGACGAAAAGGATCAGCCCCAGCATTTT; CDR3aa: CASRDEKDQPQHF; v_gene: TRBV2; j_gene: TRBJ1-5; d_gene: .; abundance: many
CDR3nt: TGCGCCAGCAGTGTAGAGGACAGGGGGAATTCACCCCTCCACTTT; CDR3aa: CASSVEDRGNSPLHF; v_gene: TRBV10-2; j_gene: TRBJ1-6; d_gene: TRBD1; abundance: .
CDR3nt: TGCAGTGCTAGAACGGGACTAGCGAACTCCTACGAGCAGTACTTC; CDR3aa: CSARTGLANSYEQYF; v_gene: TRBV20-1; j_gene: TRBJ2-7; d_gene: TRBD2; abundance: .
CDR3nt: TGTGCCAGCACTGACGGGGGTTACAATGAGCAGTTCTTC; CDR3aa: CASTDGGYNEQFF; v_gene: TRBV6-5; j_gene: TRBJ2-1; d_gene: .; abundance: many
CDR3nt: TGCGCCAGCAGCTTGGGATACGCTTACGAGCAGTACTTC; CDR3aa: CASSLGYAYEQYF; v_gene: TRBV5-1; j_gene: TRBJ2-7; d_gene: .; abundance: many
CDR3nt: TGTGCCAGCAGCCCTAGATGGGCTTCCTATGGCTACACCTTC; CDR3aa: CASSPRWASYGYTF; v_gene: TRBV9; j_gene: TRBJ1-2; d_gene: .; abundance: .
CDR3nt: TGTGCCAGCAGTTACGCGGCAACCGGTAAAGCGGTAAACTATGGCTACACCTTC; CDR3aa: CASSYAATGKAVNYGYTF; v_gene: TRBV6-2/TRBV6-3; j_gene: TRBJ1-2; d_gene: .; abundance: many
CDR3nt: TGTGCCAGCAGTTTTGGAGGTTATGGCTACACCTTC; CDR3aa: CASSFGGYGYTF; v_gene: TRBV12-3/TRBV12-4; j_gene: TRBJ1-2; d_gene: .; abundance: many
CDR3nt: TGCGCCAGCAGCTATCGGTTTGAAGAGACCCAGTACTTC; CDR3aa: CASSYRFEETQYF; v_gene: TRBV5-1; j_gene: TRBJ2-5; d_gene: .; abundance: many
CDR3nt: TGTGCCAGCAGCCTCAGCGGGACACCGACCACTGAAGCCTTCTTT; CDR3aa: CASSLSGTPTTEAFF; v_gene: TRBV5-6; j_gene: TRBJ1-1; d_gene: .; abundance: .
CDR3nt: TGTGCCAGCAGCTACTCCGGGGGGCATCTAGATACGCAGTATTTT; CDR3aa: CASSYSGGHLDTQYF; v_gene: TRBV5-5; j_gene: TRBJ2-3; d_gene: .; abundance: many
CDR3nt: TGTGCCAGCAGCCAACTCTCTGGTGTGAACACTGAAGCTTTCTTT; CDR3aa: CASSQLSGVNTEAFF; v_gene: TRBV3-1; j_gene: TRBJ1-1; d_gene: .; abundance: many
CDR3nt: TGTGCCAGCAGCCTCTTGGGAGACACTGAAGCTTTCTTT; CDR3aa: CASSLLGDTEAFF; v_gene: TRBV7-2; j_gene: TRBJ1-1; d_gene: .; abundance: many
CDR3nt: TGTGCCAGCAGCTCAGCGGGGGGAAGCTCCTACGAGCAGTACTTC; CDR3aa: CASSSAGGSSYEQYF; v_gene: TRBV11-3; j_gene: TRBJ2-7; d_gene: TRBD2; abundance: many
CDR3nt: TGTGCCAGCAGCTTTCGGACAGGGCAAGAGACCCAGTACTTC; CDR3aa: CASSFRTGQETQYF; v_gene: TRBV7-2; j_gene: TRBJ2-5; d_gene: TRBD1; abundance: many